The clone carrying this T cell receptor beta chain was counted at least ten times. Antigen specificity is unknown. As the template, RNA transcripts were used to amplify TCR beta CDR3 regions. First-round RT-PCR with HTBI primers preceded a second-round multiplex PCR. TCRdb used MiXCR to reprocess the multiplex PCR reads, holding one entry per CDR3 protein. This sample has over 150,000 distinct CDR3 sequences, with more than 30% found just once. Exclusion covered patients with other autoimmune diseases or uncontrolled infections (as well as pregnancy or lactation). Diagnostic conclusions were grounded in clinical symptoms, serum thyroxine, TRAb, thyroid ultrasound and orbital computed tomography. V lost 6 bases and J 8 bases, leaving 13 bases between the germline ends. Germline CDR1 is MNHNS and CDR2 is SASEGT. CDR3 size: 12 residues. This sample stems from a study of Graves' ophthalmopathy and Graves' hyperthyroidism.

Regarding the study as a whole: Classification of ophthalmopathy versus stable hyperthyroidism by a 13-signature model yielded roughly 86% sensitivity and around 77% specificity.

The chain is built from TRBV6-1 and TRBJ1-2; no clear D gene. The sample comprised peripheral blood. The receptor's source is a woman aged 35 to 49 with Graves' ophthalmopathy. The CDR3 protein is CASRSNSGGYTF. CDR3 in DNA: TGTGCCAGCAGGTCAAACTCAGGAGGCTACACCTTC.